Detailed here is one TCR beta chain. The antigen remains unidentified. Germline CDR1 reads SGHAT; CDR2 reads FQNNGV. This CDR3 has 13 amino acids. The germline V and J ends were trimmed by 4 bases and 7 bases, with 14 bases remaining between them. The data were obtained in a study of molecular identifiers for immune sequencing clone quantification. Study conclusions and caveats: Clones carrying above 20 RNA copies accounted for over 97% of effector molecules, under 1% in naive cells. The study reportedly detected spiked Jurkat TCR RNA from one cell among about 970,000 naive cells.

TCRdb redid the calling of the PCR reads with MiXCR, one entry per CDR3 protein. The data contain approximately 500,000 distinct CDR3 sequences, roughly 25% of them singletons. When naive CD8 T cells were sorted, they were gated as CD8+CD4-CCR7+CD45RA+. This clonotype originated in a human donor in good health. Some libraries in this study had Jurkat cell RNA spiked in. The sequenced material came from naive CD8+ T cells from blood, with Jurkat cell RNA spiked in. Described subset: FACS-sorted CD8+CD4-CCR7+CD45RA+ naive T cells. This chain joins TRBV11-2 and TRBJ2-7; D is unclear. CDR3 sequence (DNA): TGTGCCAGCAGCTCGCCATCAAGGCTTGAGCAGTACTTC. Translated: CASSSPSRLEQYF.